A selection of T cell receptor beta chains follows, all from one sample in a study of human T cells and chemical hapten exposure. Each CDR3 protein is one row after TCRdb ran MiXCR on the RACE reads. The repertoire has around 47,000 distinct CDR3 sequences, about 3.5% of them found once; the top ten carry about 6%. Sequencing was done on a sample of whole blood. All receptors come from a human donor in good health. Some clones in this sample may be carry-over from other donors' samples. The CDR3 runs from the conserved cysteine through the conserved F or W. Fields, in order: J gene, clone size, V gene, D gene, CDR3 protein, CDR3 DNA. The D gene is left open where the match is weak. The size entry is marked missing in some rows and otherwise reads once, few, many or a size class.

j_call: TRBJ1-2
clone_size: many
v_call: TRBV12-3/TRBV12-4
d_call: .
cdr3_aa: CASSLDVTGDYTF
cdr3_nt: TGTGCCAGCAGTTTAGATGTGACAGGAGACTACACCTTC

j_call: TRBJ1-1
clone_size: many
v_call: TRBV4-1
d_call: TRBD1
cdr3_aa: CASRLTGDTFRNTEAFF
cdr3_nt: TGCGCCAGCAGATTGACAGGGGACACCTTTCGAAACACTGAAGCTTTCTTT

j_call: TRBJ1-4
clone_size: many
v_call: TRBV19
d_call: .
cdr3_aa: CASLDYGDEKLFF
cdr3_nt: TGTGCCAGCCTAGATTACGGGGATGAAAAACTGTTTTTT

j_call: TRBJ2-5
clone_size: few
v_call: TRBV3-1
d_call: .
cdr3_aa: CASRIKETQYF
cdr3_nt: TGTGCCAGCAGGATTAAAGAGACCCAGTACTTC

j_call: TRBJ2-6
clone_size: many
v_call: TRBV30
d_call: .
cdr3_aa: CAWSGPLGANVLTF
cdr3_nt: TGTGCCTGGAGTGGGCCCCTCGGGGCCAACGTCCTGACTTTC

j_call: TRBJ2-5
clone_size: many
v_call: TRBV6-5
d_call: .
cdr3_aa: CASSYPGNQETQYF
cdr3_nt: TGTGCCAGCAGTTACCCCGGGAACCAAGAGACCCAGTACTTC

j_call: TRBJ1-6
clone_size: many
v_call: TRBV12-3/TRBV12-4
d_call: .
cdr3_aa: CASSSNSGNSPLHF
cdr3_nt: TGTGCCAGCAGTTCCAACTCGGGAAATTCACCCCTCCACTTT

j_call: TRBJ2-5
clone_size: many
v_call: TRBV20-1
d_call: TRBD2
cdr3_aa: CSASGEASGSAWATQYF
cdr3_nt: TGCAGTGCTAGTGGAGAGGCTAGCGGGAGTGCGTGGGCCACCCAGTACTTC

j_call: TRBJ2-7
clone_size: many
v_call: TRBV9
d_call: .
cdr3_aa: CASSHLGTAASEQYF
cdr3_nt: TGTGCCAGCAGCCATCTTGGGACGGCGGCGTCCGAGCAGTACTTC

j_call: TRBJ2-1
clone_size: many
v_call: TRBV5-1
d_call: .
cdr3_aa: CASSLWGDEQFF
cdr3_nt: TGCGCCAGCAGCTTGTGGGGGGATGAGCAGTTCTTC

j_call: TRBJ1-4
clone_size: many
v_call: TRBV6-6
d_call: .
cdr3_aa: CASSGGVTNEKLFF
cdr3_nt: TGTGCCAGCAGTGGGGGGGTCACTAATGAAAAACTGTTTTTT

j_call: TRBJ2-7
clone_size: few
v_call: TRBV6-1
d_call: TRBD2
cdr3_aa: CASSEGLAITYEQYF
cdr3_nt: TGTGCCAGCAGTGAAGGACTAGCGATTACCTACGAGCAGTACTTC

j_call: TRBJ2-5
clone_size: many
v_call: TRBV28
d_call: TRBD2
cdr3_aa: CASSLAGGAGETQYF
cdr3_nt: TGTGCCAGCAGTCTAGCGGGAGGCGCGGGAGAGACCCAGTACTTC

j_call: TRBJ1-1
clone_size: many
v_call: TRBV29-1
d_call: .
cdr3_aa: CSVSHAFF
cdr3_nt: TGCAGCGTTTCCCACGCTTTCTTT

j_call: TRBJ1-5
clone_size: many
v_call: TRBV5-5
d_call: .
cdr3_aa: CASSLRGLSNQPQHF
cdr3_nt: TGTGCCAGCAGCTTGCGCGGTCTTAGCAATCAGCCCCAGCATTTT

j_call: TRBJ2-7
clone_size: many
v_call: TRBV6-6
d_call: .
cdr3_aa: CASKGPDRSGEQYF
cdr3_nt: TGTGCCAGCAAAGGACCCGATCGGAGTGGCGAGCAGTACTTC

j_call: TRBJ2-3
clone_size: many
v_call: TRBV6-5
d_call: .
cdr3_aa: CASSYRDSGDTQYF
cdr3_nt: TGTGCCAGCAGTTACCGAGACAGTGGCGATACGCAGTATTTT

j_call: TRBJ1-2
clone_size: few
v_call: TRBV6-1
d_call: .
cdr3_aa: CASSGSPDSWLDYGYTF
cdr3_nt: TGTGCCAGCAGTGGGAGCCCGGACAGTTGGTTAGACTATGGCTACACCTTC

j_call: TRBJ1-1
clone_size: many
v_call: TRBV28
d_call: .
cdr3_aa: CASRFNDLRTGAFF
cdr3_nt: TGTGCCAGCAGATTCAATGACCTACGAACTGGGGCTTTCTTT

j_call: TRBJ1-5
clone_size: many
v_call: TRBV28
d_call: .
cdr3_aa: CASTPDGRNQPQHF
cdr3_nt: TGTGCCAGCACCCCCGATGGACGGAATCAGCCCCAGCATTTT

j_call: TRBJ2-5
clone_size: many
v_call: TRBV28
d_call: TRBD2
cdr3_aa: CASSRSGRETQYF
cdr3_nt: TGTGCCAGCAGTCGGAGCGGGAGAGAGACCCAGTACTTC

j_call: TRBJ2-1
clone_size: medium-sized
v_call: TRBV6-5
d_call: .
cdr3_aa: CASSRGPGPANEQFF
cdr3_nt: TGTGCCAGCAGTCGCGGGCCCGGCCCCGCGAATGAGCAGTTCTTC

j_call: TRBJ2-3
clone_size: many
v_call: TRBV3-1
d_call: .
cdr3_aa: CASSPRTTRGTDTQYF
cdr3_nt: TGTGCCAGCAGCCCTCGGACGACTAGAGGCACAGATACGCAGTATTTT

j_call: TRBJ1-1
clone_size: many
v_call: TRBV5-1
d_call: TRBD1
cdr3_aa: CASSRDRGERTEAFF
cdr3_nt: TGCGCCAGCAGTAGGGACAGGGGGGAACGGACTGAAGCTTTCTTT

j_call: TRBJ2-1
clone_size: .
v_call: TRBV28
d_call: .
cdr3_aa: CASSLLSGPPSYNEQFF
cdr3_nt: TGTGCCAGCAGTTTATTGAGCGGGCCCCCCTCCTACAATGAGCAGTTCTTC

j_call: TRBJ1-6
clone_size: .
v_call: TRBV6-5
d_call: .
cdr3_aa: CASSYGPSSPLHF
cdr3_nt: TGTGCCAGCAGTTACGGGCCTTCTTCACCCCTCCACTTT

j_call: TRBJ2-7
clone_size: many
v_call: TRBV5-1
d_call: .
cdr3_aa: CASSLTGSHEQYF
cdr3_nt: TGCGCCAGCAGCTTGACAGGGTCCCACGAGCAGTACTTC

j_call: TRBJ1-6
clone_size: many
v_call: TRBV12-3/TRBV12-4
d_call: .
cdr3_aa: CASTNADSNNSPLHF
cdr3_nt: TGTGCCAGCACCAACGCGGACAGTAATAACTCACCCCTCCACTTT

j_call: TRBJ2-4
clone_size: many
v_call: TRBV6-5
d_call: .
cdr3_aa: CASSTELAKNIQYF
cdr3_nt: TGTGCCAGCAGTACAGAGCTAGCCAAAAACATTCAGTACTTC

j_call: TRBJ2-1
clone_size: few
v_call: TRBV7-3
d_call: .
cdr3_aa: CASSRDGYNEQFF
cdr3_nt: TGTGCCAGCAGCCGGGACGGATACAATGAGCAGTTCTTC

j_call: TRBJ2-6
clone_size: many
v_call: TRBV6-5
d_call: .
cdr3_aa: CASSLSLTNNVLTF
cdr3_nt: TGTGCCAGCAGTCTTTCCCTTACAAACAACGTCCTGACTTTC

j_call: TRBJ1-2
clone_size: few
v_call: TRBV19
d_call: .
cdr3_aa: CASSVKGNYGYTF
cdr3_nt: TGTGCCAGTAGTGTGAAAGGGAACTATGGCTACACCTTC

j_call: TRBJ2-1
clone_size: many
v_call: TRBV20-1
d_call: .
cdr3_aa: CSARWGNNEQFF
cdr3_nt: TGCAGTGCTAGATGGGGGAACAATGAGCAGTTCTTC

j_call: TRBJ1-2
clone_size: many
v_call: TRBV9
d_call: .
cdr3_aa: CASSVDGIYGYTF
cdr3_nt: TGTGCCAGCAGCGTAGACGGAATCTATGGCTACACCTTC

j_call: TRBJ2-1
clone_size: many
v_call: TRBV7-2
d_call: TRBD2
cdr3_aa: CASSPGGLAGGNEQFF
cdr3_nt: TGTGCCAGCAGCCCCGGCGGCCTAGCGGGAGGTAATGAGCAGTTCTTC

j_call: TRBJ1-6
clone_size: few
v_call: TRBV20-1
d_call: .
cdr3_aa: CSARGLVRQPSYNSPLHF
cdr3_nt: TGCAGTGCTAGAGGGTTGGTGCGTCAGCCTTCCTATAATTCACCCCTCCACTTT

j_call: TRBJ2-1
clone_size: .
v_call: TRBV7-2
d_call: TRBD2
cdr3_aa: CASSLSASGGYNEQFF
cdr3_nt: TGTGCCAGCAGCTTATCCGCTAGCGGGGGTTACAATGAGCAGTTCTTC

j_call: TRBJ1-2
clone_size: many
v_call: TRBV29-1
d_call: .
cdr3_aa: CSVEHSDSYGYTF
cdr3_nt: TGCAGCGTTGAGCACAGCGATTCCTATGGCTACACCTTC

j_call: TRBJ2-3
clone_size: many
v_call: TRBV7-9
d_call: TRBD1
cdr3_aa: CASSPTMDRALTDTQYF
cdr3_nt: TGTGCCAGCAGCCCCACTATGGACAGGGCCCTCACAGATACGCAGTATTTT

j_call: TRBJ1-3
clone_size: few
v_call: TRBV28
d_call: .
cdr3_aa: CASLEGPPTGNTIYF
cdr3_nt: TGTGCCAGCCTAGAGGGACCTCCCACTGGAAACACCATATATTTT

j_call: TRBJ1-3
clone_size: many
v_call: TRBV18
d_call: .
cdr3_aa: CASSPGTERDTIYF
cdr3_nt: TGTGCCAGCTCACCAGGGACCGAAAGGGACACCATATATTTT